This entry features one TCR beta chain sequence. These data come from a study of blood T cell repertoires in COVID-19. Study details: Collection of acute and convalescent COVID-19 samples took place in the United States, Italy and Spain. Sources were T cells, B-cell-depleted T cells, or PBMCs; the material itself was cDNA or gDNA.

How the authors handled the data: By means of reference gene primer amplification, nucleated cell counts were estimated. TCRdb keeps only in-frame clones here, not all; method: immunoSEQ multiplex PCR. That table is the source of V, J and clone size, and D and trimming were worked out from the DNA. The sample lists hundreds of thousands of clones, roughly 86% occurring once. One Seattle source followed patients from active infection through their disease course. CDR1 and CDR2 from the germline V gene are SGHRS and YFSETQ. The CDR3 sequence is 16 residues long. Deletions cut 0 bases from V and 2 bases from J, with 13 bases between.

The receptor's source is a woman aged 70 to 79 with COVID-19, enrolled during active disease. The chain links TRBV5-1 to TRBJ2-3; tentative D call: TRBD2 (6 bases). Sequenced: peripheral blood. CDR3 DNA: TGCGCCAGCAGCTTGGCCTGGAGGGAGCTCACAGATACGCAGTATTTT. It specifies CASSLAWRELTDTQYF.